The TCR beta chain described here comes from a study of blood T cell repertoires in COVID-19. Study in general: Collection of acute and convalescent COVID-19 samples took place in the United States, Italy and Spain. T cells, B-cell-depleted T cells, or PBMCs provided the cDNA or gDNA that served as material.

In the authors' methods: It was from reference gene primer amplification that nucleated cell counts were estimated. Clones were read by immunoSEQ multiplex PCR, and TCRdb kept only the in-frame ones, dropping some. The V and J calls and clone size come from that table; D and trimming were worked out from the DNA. The sample lists about 240,000 clones, roughly 80% seen once, with 9.5% to 15% in the top ten. Trimming removed 4 bases from V and 1 base from J, with 13 bases in between. The CDR3 is 15 residues long. From germline, CDR1 is LGHDT and CDR2 YNNKEL (reference sequence). This clone was detected once.

This chain joins TRBV3-1 (or the pseudogene TRBV3-2) and TRBJ1-1; possible D gene TRBD1, 5 bases. The specimen sequenced was peripheral blood. This receptor was taken from a woman aged 60 to 75 with active or convalescent COVID-19. The CDR3 nucleotides read TGTGCCAGCAGCCCAGGGTGGGGGGGGAACACTGAAGCTTTCTTT. This translates into CASSPGWGGNTEAFF.